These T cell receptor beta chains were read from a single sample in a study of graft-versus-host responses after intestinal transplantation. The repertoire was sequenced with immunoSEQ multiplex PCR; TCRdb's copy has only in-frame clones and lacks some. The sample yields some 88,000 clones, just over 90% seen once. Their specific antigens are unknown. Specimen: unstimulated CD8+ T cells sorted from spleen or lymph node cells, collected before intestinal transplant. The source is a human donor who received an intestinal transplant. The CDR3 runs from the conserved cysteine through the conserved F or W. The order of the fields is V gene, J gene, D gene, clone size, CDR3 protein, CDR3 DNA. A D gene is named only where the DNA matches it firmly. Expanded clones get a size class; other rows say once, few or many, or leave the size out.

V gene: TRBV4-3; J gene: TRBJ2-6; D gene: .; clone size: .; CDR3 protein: CASSQDRTDTANVLTF; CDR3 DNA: TGCGCCAGCAGCCAAGACCGGACAGACACGGCCAACGTCCTGACTTTC
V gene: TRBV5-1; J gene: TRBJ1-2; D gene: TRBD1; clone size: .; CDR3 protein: CASSFGTGGGYTF; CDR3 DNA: TGCGCCAGCAGCTTTGGGACAGGGGGTGGCTACACCTTC
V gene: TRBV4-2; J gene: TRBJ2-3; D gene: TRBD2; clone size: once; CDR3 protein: CASSQDPGLASTDTQYF; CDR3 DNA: TGTGCCAGCAGCCAAGATCCCGGACTAGCAAGCACAGATACGCAGTATTTT
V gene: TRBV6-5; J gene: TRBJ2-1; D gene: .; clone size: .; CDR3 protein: CASTGRGSSYNEQFF; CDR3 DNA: TGTGCCAGTACCGGGCGGGGAAGCTCCTACAATGAGCAGTTCTTC
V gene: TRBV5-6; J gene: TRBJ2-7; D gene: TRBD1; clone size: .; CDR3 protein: CASSSPGTGLNEQYF; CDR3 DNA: TGTGCCAGCAGCTCCCCCGGGACAGGGCTCAACGAGCAGTACTTC
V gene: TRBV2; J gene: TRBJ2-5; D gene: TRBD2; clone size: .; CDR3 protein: CASSDDGAGGLRGETQYF; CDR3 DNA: TGTGCCAGCAGTGATGATGGAGCGGGGGGGCTTAGGGGAGAGACCCAGTACTTC
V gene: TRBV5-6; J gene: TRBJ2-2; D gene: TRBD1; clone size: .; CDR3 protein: CASSLGGGRELFF; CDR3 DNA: TGTGCCAGCAGCTTGGGAGGGGGCCGGGAGCTGTTTTTT
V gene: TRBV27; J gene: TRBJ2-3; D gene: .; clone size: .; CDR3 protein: CASRTSAHRRDTQYF; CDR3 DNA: TGTGCCAGCAGAACGTCAGCCCACAGGAGAGATACGCAGTATTTT
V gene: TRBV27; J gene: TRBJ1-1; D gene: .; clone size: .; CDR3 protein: CASSLEGVGSGNTEAFF; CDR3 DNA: TGTGCCAGCAGTTTAGAAGGGGTAGGGTCTGGGAACACTGAAGCTTTCTTT
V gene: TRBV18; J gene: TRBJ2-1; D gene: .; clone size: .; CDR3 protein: CASSPPEGGNYNEQFF; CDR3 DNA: TGTGCCAGCTCACCACCCGAGGGGGGGAACTACAATGAGCAGTTCTTC
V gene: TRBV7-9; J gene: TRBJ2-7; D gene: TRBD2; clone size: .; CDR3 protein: CASSPALAGGLSYEQYF; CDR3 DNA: TGTGCCAGCAGCCCGGCACTAGCGGGGGGGCTATCCTACGAGCAGTACTTC
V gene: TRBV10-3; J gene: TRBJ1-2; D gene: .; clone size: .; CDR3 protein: CAISSGSYNYGYTF; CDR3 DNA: TGTGCCATCAGCTCCGGGAGTTATAACTATGGCTACACCTTC
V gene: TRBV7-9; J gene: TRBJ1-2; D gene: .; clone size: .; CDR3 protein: CASSQPGMGYGYTF; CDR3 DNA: TGTGCCAGCAGCCAACCCGGGATGGGCTATGGCTACACCTTC
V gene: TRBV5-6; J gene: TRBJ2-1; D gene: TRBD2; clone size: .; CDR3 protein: CASSFGSGGSYNEQFF; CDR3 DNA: TGTGCCAGCAGCTTCGGGTCGGGGGGCTCCTACAATGAGCAGTTCTTC
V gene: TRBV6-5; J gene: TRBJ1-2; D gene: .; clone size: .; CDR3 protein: CASSYGGAYGYTF; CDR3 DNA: TGTGCCAGCAGTTACGGGGGGGCCTATGGCTACACCTTC
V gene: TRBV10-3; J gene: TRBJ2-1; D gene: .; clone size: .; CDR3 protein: CAISDIRYNEQFF; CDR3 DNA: TGTGCCATCAGTGATATCAGGTACAATGAGCAGTTCTTC
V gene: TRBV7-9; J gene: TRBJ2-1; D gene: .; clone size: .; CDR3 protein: CASSSTGTRPYNEQFF; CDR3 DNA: TGTGCCAGCAGCTCAACCGGGACAAGGCCCTACAATGAGCAGTTCTTC
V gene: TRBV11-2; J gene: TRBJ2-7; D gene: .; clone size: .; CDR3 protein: CASSLGFSPIEQYF; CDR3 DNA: TGTGCCAGCAGCTTAGGGTTTTCCCCTATCGAGCAGTACTTC
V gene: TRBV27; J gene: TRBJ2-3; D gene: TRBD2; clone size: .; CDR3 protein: CASSQTHLAGSSTDTQYF; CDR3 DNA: TGTGCCAGCAGTCAAACCCATTTAGCGGGGTCTAGCACAGATACGCAGTATTTT
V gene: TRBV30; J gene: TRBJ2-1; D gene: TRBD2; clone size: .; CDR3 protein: CALTPRGGGAVYNEQFF; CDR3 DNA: TGTGCCTTGACCCCCAGGGGCGGGGGGGCCGTATACAATGAGCAGTTCTTC
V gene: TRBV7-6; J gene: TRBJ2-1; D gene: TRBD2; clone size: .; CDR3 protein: CASSLGPSGGINEQFF; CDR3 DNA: TGTGCCAGCAGCTTAGGGCCCAGCGGGGGGATCAATGAGCAGTTCTTC
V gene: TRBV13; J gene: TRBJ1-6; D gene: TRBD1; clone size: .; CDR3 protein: CASSSTGTGISPLHF; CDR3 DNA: TGTGCCAGCAGTTCTACCGGGACAGGGATTTCACCCCTCCACTTT
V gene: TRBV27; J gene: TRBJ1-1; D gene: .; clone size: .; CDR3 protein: CASSFRGGVTEAFF; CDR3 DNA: TGTGCCAGCAGTTTTAGAGGGGGGGTCACTGAAGCTTTCTTT
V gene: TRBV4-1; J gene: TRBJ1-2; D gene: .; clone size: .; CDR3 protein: CASTSAFTGTYGYTF; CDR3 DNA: TGCGCCAGCACCTCAGCTTTTACAGGGACCTATGGCTACACCTTC
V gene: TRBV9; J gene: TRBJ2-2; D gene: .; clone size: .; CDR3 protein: CASSVGGGTGELFF; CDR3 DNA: TGTGCCAGCAGCGTAGGTGGGGGGACCGGGGAGCTGTTTTTT
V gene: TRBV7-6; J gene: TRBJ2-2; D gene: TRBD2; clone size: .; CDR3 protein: CASSLAPGLAGTNTGELFF; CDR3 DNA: TGTGCCAGCAGCTTAGCCCCGGGACTAGCGGGAACGAACACCGGGGAGCTGTTTTTT
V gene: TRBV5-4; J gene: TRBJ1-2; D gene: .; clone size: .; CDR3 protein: CASSFGFGGYTF; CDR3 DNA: TGTGCCAGCAGCTTCGGTTTCGGGGGCTACACCTTC
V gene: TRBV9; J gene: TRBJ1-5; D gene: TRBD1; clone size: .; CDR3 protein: CASSAGTGNQPQHF; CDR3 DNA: TGTGCCAGCAGCGCCGGGACAGGGAATCAGCCCCAGCATTTT
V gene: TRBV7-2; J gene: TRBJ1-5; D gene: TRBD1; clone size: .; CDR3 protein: CASSLGTGRYQPQHF; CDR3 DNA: TGTGCCAGCAGCTTAGGGACAGGGAGATATCAGCCCCAGCATTTT
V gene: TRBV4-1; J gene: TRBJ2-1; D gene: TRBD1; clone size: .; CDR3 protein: CASSQDTTGPRDEQFF; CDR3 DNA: TGCGCCAGCAGCCAAGATACGACAGGGCCAAGAGATGAGCAGTTCTTC
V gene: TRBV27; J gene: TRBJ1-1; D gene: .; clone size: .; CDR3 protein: CASSLGGSMNTEAFF; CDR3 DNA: TGTGCCAGCAGTTTAGGAGGGTCCATGAACACTGAAGCTTTCTTT
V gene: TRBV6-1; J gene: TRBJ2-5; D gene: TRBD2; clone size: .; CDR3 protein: CASSPGLAGQETQYF; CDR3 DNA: TGTGCCAGCAGCCCCGGCCTAGCGGGGCAGGAGACCCAGTACTTC
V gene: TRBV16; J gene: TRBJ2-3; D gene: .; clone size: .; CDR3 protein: CASSPGGDTQYF; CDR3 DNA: TGTGCCAGCAGCCCCGGGGGAGATACGCAGTATTTT
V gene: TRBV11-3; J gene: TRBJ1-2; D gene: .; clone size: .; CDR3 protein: CASSPAGGAGKYYTF; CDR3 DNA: TGTGCCAGCAGCCCCGCCGGGGGTGCAGGGAAATACTACACCTTC
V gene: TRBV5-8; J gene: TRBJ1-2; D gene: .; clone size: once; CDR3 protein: CASSLGLAYGYTF; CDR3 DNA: TGTGCCAGCAGCTTAGGTTTAGCGTATGGCTACACCTTC
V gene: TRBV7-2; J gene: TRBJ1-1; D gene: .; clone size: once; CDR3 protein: CASSLDRSSEAFF; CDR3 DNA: TGTGCCAGCAGCTTAGATCGGAGCAGTGAAGCTTTCTTT
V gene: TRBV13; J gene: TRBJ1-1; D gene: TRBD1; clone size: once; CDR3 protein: CASSLGVPGQGNTEAFF; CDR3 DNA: TGTGCAAGCAGCTTAGGGGTCCCGGGACAGGGGAACACTGAAGCTTTCTTT
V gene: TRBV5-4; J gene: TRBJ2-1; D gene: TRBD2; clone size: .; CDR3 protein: CASSWGTSGGAGNEQFF; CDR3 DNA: TGTGCCAGCAGCTGGGGGACTAGCGGGGGGGCGGGCAATGAGCAGTTCTTC
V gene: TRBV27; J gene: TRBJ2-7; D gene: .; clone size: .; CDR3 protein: CASRRGFEQYF; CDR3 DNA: TGTGCCAGCAGAAGGGGGTTCGAGCAGTACTTC
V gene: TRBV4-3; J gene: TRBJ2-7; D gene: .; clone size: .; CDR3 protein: CASSQDRSPGDEQYF; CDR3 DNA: TGCGCCAGCAGCCAAGATCGGAGTCCAGGGGACGAGCAGTACTTC
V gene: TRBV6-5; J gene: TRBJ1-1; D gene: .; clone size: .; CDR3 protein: CASSAPRGNTEAFF; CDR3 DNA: TGTGCCAGCAGTGCCCCGCGGGGGAACACTGAAGCTTTCTTT
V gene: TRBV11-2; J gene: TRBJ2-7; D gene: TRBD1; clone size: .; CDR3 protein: CASSTGTGGYEQYF; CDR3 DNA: TGTGCCAGCAGCACCGGGACAGGGGGCTACGAGCAGTACTTC
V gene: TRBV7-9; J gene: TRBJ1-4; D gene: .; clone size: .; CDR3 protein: CASSSRGGEKLFF; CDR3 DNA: TGTGCCAGCAGCTCCCGTGGAGGGGAAAAACTGTTTTTT
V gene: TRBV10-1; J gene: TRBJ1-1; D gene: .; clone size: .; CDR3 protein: CASSGWQGGLNTEAFF; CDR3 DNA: TGCGCCAGCAGTGGTTGGCAGGGTGGTTTGAACACTGAAGCTTTCTTT
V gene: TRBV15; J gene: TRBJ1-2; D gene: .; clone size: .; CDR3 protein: CATSRDPRSLGANYGYTF; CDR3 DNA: TGTGCCACCAGCAGAGATCCCCGCAGTTTGGGCGCTAACTATGGCTACACCTTC
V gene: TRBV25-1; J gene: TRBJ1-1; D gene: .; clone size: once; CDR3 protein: CASSKTSAGVLGEAFF; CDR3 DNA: TGTGCCAGCAGCAAGACCTCTGCAGGGGTGCTTGGAGAAGCTTTCTTT
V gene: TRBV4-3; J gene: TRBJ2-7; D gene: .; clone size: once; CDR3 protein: CASSQEDSGVYEQYF; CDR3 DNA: TGCGCCAGCAGCCAAGAGGACAGCGGGGTCTACGAGCAGTACTTC
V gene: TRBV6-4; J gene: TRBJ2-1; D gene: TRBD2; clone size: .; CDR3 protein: CASAPGTSGGSSYNEQFF; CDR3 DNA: TGTGCCAGTGCCCCCGGGACTAGCGGGGGGAGCTCCTACAATGAGCAGTTCTTC
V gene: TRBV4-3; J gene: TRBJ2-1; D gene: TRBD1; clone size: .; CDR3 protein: CASSLGTVSGNEQFF; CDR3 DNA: TGCGCCAGCAGCCTTGGGACAGTCTCGGGTAATGAGCAGTTCTTC
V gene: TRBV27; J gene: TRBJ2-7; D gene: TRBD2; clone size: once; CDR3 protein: CASTGGAGTEPYEQYF; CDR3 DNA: TGTGCCAGCACGGGGGGGGCCGGGACCGAGCCCTACGAGCAGTACTTC
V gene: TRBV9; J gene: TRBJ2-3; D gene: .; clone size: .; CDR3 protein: CASSSRDTDTQYF; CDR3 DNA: TGTGCCAGCAGCTCACGGGACACAGATACGCAGTATTTT